The clone carrying this T cell receptor beta chain was counted ten times or more. Its specificity is unknown. This CDR3 region has 15 residues. CDR1 and CDR2 from the germline V gene are PRHDT and FYEKMQ (reference sequence). V shed 5 bases and J 5 bases; nucleotides not matched to a gene: 8. The sample comes from a study of regulatory T cells in long-lasting Graves disease. Building the TCR beta libraries relied on iRepertoire HTBI primers, and CDR3 regions underwent Arm-PCR. Via MiXCR, TCRdb re-called the multiplex PCR reads, giving one row per CDR3 protein. Of 580,000 or so distinct CDR3 sequences in the sample, roughly a sixth are singletons; the top ten hold around 12%. Notes on the study in general: Persistent Graves' patients showed less TCR diversity than newly diagnosed ones.

Time point here: newly diagnosed GD, antithyroid drugs for less than 3 months. PBMCs provided the RNA from which the TCR library was made. These records were also assigned to another study, of T cells in Graves' hyperthyroidism and ophthalmopathy. That paper notes: Calling Graves' hyperthyroidism stable meant ophthalmopathy did not progress within 18 months. Any patient presenting with uncontrolled infection, other autoimmune disease, pregnancy or lactation was left out. Most expanded thyroid clonotypes above 0.001 also appeared in blood.

The rearrangement uses TRBV13 and TRBJ2-5, with 10 positions matching TRBD2. This specimen was peripheral blood mononuclear cells (PBMCs), taken at new diagnosis, from a patient treated with antithyroid drugs. The receptor was derived from a man aged 18 to 30 with Graves disease. CDR3 residues: CASSTGTSASETQYF. The CDR3, as DNA: TGTGCCAGCAGCACCGGGACTAGCGCTTCGGAGACCCAGTACTTC.